The 21 T cell receptor beta chains listed next were all sequenced from one sample in a study of siplizumab effects on memory and regulatory T cells. The assay was immunoSEQ multiplex PCR, and TCRdb's table has in-frame clones only and misses some. The sample has 90,000 to 110,000 clones, about 91% seen once. Sequenced: Tregs sorted from blood. All receptors come from a human donor in good health.

This chain links TRBV19 with TRBJ1-5; 7 bases are shared with TRBD1. The CDR3 has 15 amino acids. With 3 bases clipped from V and 4 bases from J, the junction kept 6 bases outside the gene matches. Germline lookup yields CDR1 LNHDA and CDR2 SQIVND (reference sequence). The CDR3 DNA is TGTGCCAGTAGTATGCAGGGGGGGCAGAATCAGCCCCAGCATTTT. It specifies CASSMQGGQNQPQHF.

This clone occurred once. The chain links TRBV6-1 to TRBJ1-5; TRBD1 might be the D (6 bases). The CDR3 is 16 residues long. Germline V lookup: CDR1 MNHNS, CDR2 SASEGT. Deletions cut 3 bases from V and 7 bases from J, with 19 bases between. CDR3 protein: CASSDDGTLAGQPQHF. The CDR3 bases are TGTGCCAGCAGTGACGACGGGACATTGGCGGGACAGCCCCAGCATTTT.

This chain's CDR3 is CASSPGGYGYTF. For the CDR3, the DNA is TGTGCCAGCAGTCCGGGGGGCTATGGCTACACCTTC. The chain uses TRBV6-5 and TRBJ1-2; possible D gene TRBD1, 5 bases. Germline loops: CDR1 MNHEY, CDR2 SVGAGI. V lost 5 bases and J lost 4, with 8 bases in between. CDR3 length: 12 amino acids.

The chain has TRBV5-6 and TRBJ2-6; TRBD2 is a possible D gene (6 bases). Germline V CDR1 and CDR2: SGHDT, YYEEEE. Trimming shortened V by 4 bases and J by 2 bases, and 10 bases separated the two germline ends. This CDR3 contains 15 residues. CDR3 sequence: CASSPWGAGANVLTF. The CDR3 DNA follows: TGTGCCAGCAGCCCTTGGGGGGCTGGGGCCAACGTCCTGACTTTC.

The rearrangement uses TRBV11-2 and TRBJ2-5, with 7 nucleotides matching TRBD1. V trimming: 5 bases; J trimming: 2 bases; junction bases outside the gene matches: 11. From germline, CDR1 is SGHAT and CDR2 FQNNGV. This CDR3 is built from 16 residues. As DNA, the CDR3 is TGTGCCAGCAGCATACCCTTGGGACAGCAGCAAGAGACCCAGTACTTC. It specifies CASSIPLGQQQETQYF.

V is TRBV6-5 and J is TRBJ2-2; D possibly corresponds to TRBD2 (6 bases). The CDR3 totals 14 residues. Trimming left V 5 bases short and J 4 bases short, with 11 bases between. Germline V lookup: CDR1 MNHEY, CDR2 SVGAGI. CDR3 bases: TGTGCCAGCAGTCCCCCCGGGAGCACCGGGGAGCTGTTTTTT. Translating it yields CASSPPGSTGELFF.

V and J are TRBV13 and TRBJ2-5; D is undetermined. The CDR3 is 11 amino acids. CDR1 is PRHDT, CDR2 FYEKMQ, per germline (reference sequence). V was trimmed by 5 bases and J by 2 bases, leaving 3 bases between them. The CDR3 here is CASSAQETQYF. CDR3 sequence (DNA): TGTGCCAGCAGCGCTCAAGAGACCCAGTACTTC.

V gene TRBV19 combines with J gene TRBJ2-7; TRBD2 matches 9 bases. The CDR3 has 16 residues. CDR1 is LNHDA and CDR2 is SQIVND in the germline V gene (reference sequence). V was pared by 5 bases and J by 3 bases, with 11 bases of the junction left unmatched. CDR3 nucleotide sequence: TGTGCCAGTAGTCCTTTTAGCGGGAGAGGCTTCTACGAGCAGTACTTC. This sequence encodes CASSPFSGRGFYEQYF.

For this clone: One end of the junction does not line up with germline, which may come from a read error. The chain links TRBV5-4 to TRBJ1-3, with D perhaps matching TRBD1 (5 bases). The CDR3 is 13 amino acids. Germline V gene sequence: CDR1 SGHNT, CDR2 YYREEE (reference sequence). The CDR3 nucleotides read TGTGCCAGCAGCCTCCCCAGCGGGGCGGAATCGGCTTTT. Translated: CASSLPSGAESAF.

The gene calls are TRBV6-5 and TRBJ2-5, with D tentatively TRBD2 (6 bases). Trimming left V 5 bases short and J 6 bases short, with 16 bases between. Germline V CDR1 and CDR2: MNHEY, SVGAGI. There are 14 residues in the CDR3. The CDR3 DNA follows: TGTGCCAGCAGTCTCAGTAGCGGTACGAAGACCCAGTACTTC. Its protein is CASSLSSGTKTQYF.

This chain links TRBV27 with TRBJ1-1; D is unresolved. Germline CDR1 MNHEY, CDR2 SMNVEV (reference sequence). V was clipped by 0 bases and J by 0 bases, with 8 bases between them. CDR3 length: 15 residues. This chain's CDR3 is CASSLSRLMNTEAFF. The CDR3 nucleotides are TGTGCCAGCAGTTTATCTCGGCTTATGAACACTGAAGCTTTCTTT.

The chain joins TRBV13 to TRBJ2-3; 8 bases agree with TRBD2. Per germline, CDR1 PRHDT and CDR2 FYEKMQ (reference sequence). The CDR3 consists of 15 residues. The V gene end was trimmed by 5 bases and the J gene end by 2 bases; junction bases not matched to a gene: 6. CDR3 region: CASSPGGGPTDTQYF. CDR3 bases: TGTGCCAGCAGCCCCGGGGGGGGCCCCACAGATACGCAGTATTTT.

The chain employs TRBV6-1 and TRBJ1-2; D might be TRBD1 (6 bases). Germline V gene lookup returns CDR1 MNHNS and CDR2 SASEGT. V shed 9 bases and J shed 2 bases, with 13 bases lying between them. The CDR3 has 13 amino acids. The CDR3 loop reads CASSSQGNYGYTF. CDR3 bases: TGTGCCAGTTCCTCCCAGGGGAACTATGGCTACACCTTC.

This CDR3 is CASSNSRDTQYF. Here the CDR3 DNA reads TGTGCCAGCAGCAACAGTCGAGATACGCAGTATTTT. This chain uses TRBV6-5 with TRBJ2-3; no clear D. Germline CDR1 is MNHEY and CDR2 is SVGAGI. V lost 6 bases to trimming and J lost 5 bases, with 9 bases between them. This CDR3 is 12 amino acids long.

This sequence joins TRBV2 and TRBJ1-2, with a possible D match to TRBD1 (5 bases). Germline V gene lookup returns CDR1 SNHLY and CDR2 FYNNEI. This CDR3 spans 14 amino acids. The ends were cut back, 7 bases at V and 1 base at J, with 13 bases in the middle. DNA of the CDR3: TGTGCCAGCAACCTGGAGACAGTTAACTATGGCTACACCTTC. Translation: CASNLETVNYGYTF.

The chain employs TRBV2 and TRBJ2-1, with TRBD2 identical over 8 bases. V shed 10 bases and J 4 bases; nucleotides not matched to a gene: 6. Germline values: CDR1 SNHLY, CDR2 FYNNEI. This CDR3 contains 13 residues. This CDR3 is CATGGGTYNEQFF. In DNA form, the CDR3 reads TGTGCCACCGGGGGGGGGACTTACAATGAGCAGTTCTTC.

The rearrangement links TRBV10-3 to TRBJ1-1, with a tentative D call TRBD1 (5 bases). The CDR3 has 14 residues. Germline V CDR1 and CDR2: ENHRY, SYGVKD. The V end was cut by 6 bases, the J end by 1 base, with 12 bases between. CDR3 DNA: TGTGCCATCAGAACGGGACCTGCGAACACTGAAGCTTTCTTT. This sequence encodes CAIRTGPANTEAFF.

V and J are TRBV6-6 and TRBJ1-2, with D perhaps TRBD1 (6 bases). The CDR3 extends over 15 amino acids. Germline CDR1 and CDR2: MNHNY and SVGAGI (reference sequence). V lost 0 bases to trimming and J lost 6 bases, with 14 bases between them. The CDR3 sequence: CASSYSQITGNGYTF. In DNA, the CDR3 is TGTGCCAGCAGTTACTCGCAAATTACAGGGAATGGCTACACCTTC.

The J gene is TRBJ2-1, the V gene TRBV25-1; 8 bases line up with TRBD2. Germline CDR1 and CDR2: MGHDK and SYGVNS. J gave up 3 bases and V 7 bases, and 2 bases lay outside the gene matches. The CDR3 extends over 13 amino acids. Here the CDR3 DNA reads TGTGCCAGCAAGAGCGGGAGCTACAATGAGCAGTTCTTC. Protein sequence: CASKSGSYNEQFF.

This rearrangement joins TRBV10-3 to TRBJ2-7; TRBD2 matches 11 bases. Germline assignment: CDR1 ENHRY and CDR2 SYGVKD. V was clipped by 4 bases and J by 7 bases; unmatched bases: 6. This CDR3 is 14 amino acids long. Here the CDR3 reads CAISGTSGRGEQYF. CDR3 DNA: TGTGCCATCAGTGGAACTAGCGGGAGAGGTGAGCAGTACTTC.

The chain employs TRBV10-3 and TRBJ2-1; 15 nucleotides agree with TRBD2. The junction had 2 bases not matched to a gene; V was cut back by 4 bases and J by 4 bases. The CDR3 contains 16 residues. In germline, CDR1 is ENHRY, CDR2 SYGVKD. In nucleotides, the CDR3 is TGTGCCATCAGTGGCGGGACTAGCGGGGGGTACAATGAGCAGTTCTTC. This translates into CAISGGTSGGYNEQFF.